Listed here are 28 T cell receptor beta chains from one sample, sequenced in a study of regulatory T cells in long-lasting Graves disease (dated by TCRdb to about 2021). The intended sense of this specimen's time point label: newly diagnosed GD, antithyroid drugs for less than 3 months. For both TCR sequencing and RNA sequencing, RNA was extracted from PBMCs in TRIzol. Libraries were constructed by multiplex PCR. The instrument given in TCRdb is Illumina HiSeq 4000. To build TCR beta libraries, CDR3 regions were amplified by Arm-PCR using iRepertoire HTBI primers. TCRdb took the public reads, trimmed them with fastp at Q25, ran MiXCR for clone calling and kept in-frame beta chains. Every CDR3 protein is listed once, alongside the most common genes and DNA of its rows. The sample profile shows a few hundred thousand distinct CDR3 sequences; roughly 19% of them were found once. The ten largest clones add up to 12% of the sample.

The sample was also linked to a second study, of T cells in Graves' hyperthyroidism and ophthalmopathy.

This specimen consisted of peripheral blood mononuclear cells (PBMCs), obtained at new diagnosis, from a patient treated with antithyroid drugs. These receptors were obtained from a young woman with Graves disease. Donor details come from another sample of the same person, matched by shared clones.

At least ten counts were recorded for this clonotype. The V gene is TRBV2, the J gene TRBJ1-1; D remains ambiguous. Looked up from germline, CDR1 is SNHLY and CDR2 is FYNNEI. CDR3 length: 14 amino acids. V lost 2 bases and J 0 bases, leaving 7 bases between the germline ends. The CDR3 here is CASSENSLNTEAFF. The CDR3 coding sequence is TGTGCCAGCAGTGAAAACAGCCTGAACACTGAAGCTTTCTTT.

This chain connects TRBV3-1 to TRBJ1-4, with TRBD1 identical over 8 bases. This CDR3 comprises 17 residues. The germline V gene has CDR1 LGHDT and CDR2 YNNKEL (reference sequence). V lost 3 bases and J lost 7; bases outside the gene matches: 13. This CDR3 reads CASSHWGPTGESEKLFF. DNA for the CDR3: TGTGCCAGCAGCCATTGGGGTCCGACAGGGGAGAGTGAAAAACTGTTTTTT. Full variable domain (remainder filled in from reference TRBV3-1 and TRBJ1-4): DTAVSQTPKYLVTQMGNDKSIKCEQNLGHDTMYWYKQDSKKFLKIMFSYNNKELIINETVPNRFSPKSPDKAHLNLHINSLELGDSAVYFCASSHWGPTGESEKLFFGSGTQLSVL.

In this sample, this clonotype turned up many times. This rearrangement joins TRBV7-2 to TRBJ2-7, with 8 bases matching TRBD1. The CDR3 contains 18 residues. V shed 5 bases, J shed 2 bases, and the junction held 17 bases outside the gene matches. In germline, CDR1 is SGHTA, CDR2 FQGNSA. CDR3 region: CASSQLLDRGRRAYEQYF. In DNA, the CDR3 is TGTGCCAGCAGCCAACTCCTCGACAGGGGAAGGAGGGCCTACGAGCAGTACTTC.

This clonotype was seen at least ten times. V and J are TRBV12-3 or TRBV12-4 and TRBJ2-1, with 14 bases that match TRBD2. With V trimmed by 8 bases and J by 10 bases, 4 bases remained unmatched. The CDR3 contains 13 residues. CDR3 amino acids: CASGTSGSWEQFF. CDR3 DNA sequence: TGTGCCAGCGGGACTAGCGGGAGCTGGGAGCAGTTCTTC.

This clonotype came up many times. This sequence joins TRBV20-1 and TRBJ1-2, with D tentatively TRBD1 (6 bases). CDR1 DFQATT and CDR2 SNEGSKA come from the germline V gene (reference sequence). The CDR3 is made up of 12 amino acids. With 5 bases removed from V and 2 bases from J, the gap between germline ends came to 9 bases. CDR3 nucleotides: TGCAGTGCTTGGGGGGCAAACTATGGCTACACCTTC. Its protein product is CSAWGANYGYTF.

This clonotype was counted at least ten times. The J gene is TRBJ1-4, the V gene TRBV3-1, with 8 bases fitting TRBD1. This CDR3 is built from 16 residues. With 1 base clipped from V and 1 base from J, the junction kept 2 bases outside the gene matches. Looked up from germline, CDR1 is LGHDT and CDR2 is YNNKEL (reference sequence). The chain's CDR3 is CASSQATGVTNEKLFF. DNA of the CDR3: TGTGCCAGCAGCCAAGCGACAGGGGTAACTAATGAAAAACTGTTTTTT. Looking up the rest from reference TRBV3-1 and TRBJ1-4 gives the full variable domain: DTAVSQTPKYLVTQMGNDKSIKCEQNLGHDTMYWYKQDSKKFLKIMFSYNNKELIINETVPNRFSPKSPDKAHLNLHINSLELGDSAVYFCASSQATGVTNEKLFFGSGTQLSVL.

The DNA for the CDR3 is TGTGCCAGCAGCCTTCGACAGAATGAGCAGTTCTTC. Its translation is CASSLRQNEQFF. The chain joins TRBV11-3 to TRBJ2-1; D perhaps matches TRBD1 (5 bases). The V end was cut by 5 bases, the J end by 7 bases, with 9 bases between. The CDR3 sequence is 12 residues long. The germline V gene has CDR1 SGHNT and CDR2 YENEEA. The full variable domain, its missing parts supplied by reference TRBV11-3 and TRBJ2-1, is EAGVVQSPRYKIIEKKQPVAFWCNPISGHNTLYWYLQNLGQGPELLIRYENEEAVDDSQLPKDRFSAERLKGVDSTLKIQPAELGDSAVYLCASSLRQNEQFFGPGTRLTVL.

This clonotype appeared many times. The V and J genes are TRBV30 and TRBJ2-1; 12 bases align to TRBD2. Per the germline V gene, CDR1 is GTSNPN and CDR2 is SVGIG (reference sequence). There are 13 residues in the CDR3. The J segment lost 9 bases and the V segment lost 2 bases, leaving 2 bases of the junction unmatched. The CDR3 DNA reads TGTGCCTGGAGTCTGACTAGCGGGGGTGAGCAGTTCTTC. This encodes CAWSLTSGGEQFF.

This clonotype was found a few times. The chain couples TRBV5-4 to TRBJ1-2; 8 positions match TRBD1. Germline loops: CDR1 SGHNT, CDR2 YYREEE (reference sequence). CDR3 size: 15 residues. V shed 1 base and J 7 bases; nucleotides not matched to a gene: 9. CDR3: CASSLKAGQGAGYTF. CDR3 in DNA: TGTGCCAGCAGCTTGAAAGCCGGGCAGGGGGCTGGCTACACCTTC.

This clonotype came up many times. V usage is TRBV20-1 and J usage is TRBJ2-7, with 9 bases identical to TRBD2. Losses at the gene ends were 3 bases for V and 2 bases for J; bases not matched to a gene: 11. There are 16 residues in the CDR3. From germline, CDR1 is DFQATT and CDR2 SNEGSKA (reference sequence). The CDR3 reads CSASRPGLAGPYEQYF. CDR3 bases: TGCAGTGCTAGCCGACCGGGGCTAGCGGGACCCTACGAGCAGTACTTC.

The V gene is TRBV2, the J gene TRBJ2-1, with TRBD2 matching over 11 bases. The CDR3 has 16 amino acids. Germline V gives CDR1 SNHLY, CDR2 FYNNEI. V was pared by 7 bases and J by 4 bases, with 9 bases of the junction left unmatched. The CDR3 sequence is CASNGGLAGGYNEQFF. The CDR3 DNA reads as TGTGCCAGCAACGGGGGGCTAGCGGGAGGATACAATGAGCAGTTCTTC.

This clonotype has at least ten counts. The rearrangement joins TRBV28 to TRBJ1-5; D ambiguous. V lost 4 bases to trimming and J lost 1 base, with 5 bases between them. This CDR3 region has 13 residues. The V gene's germline CDR1 is MDHEN and CDR2 SYDVKM. CDR3 protein: CASSWVSNQPQHF. CDR3 DNA sequence: TGTGCCAGCAGTTGGGTCAGCAATCAGCCCCAGCATTTT.

V gene TRBV10-3 combines with J gene TRBJ2-7; 8 bases line up with TRBD2. CDR3 length equals 16 residues. The germline V gene encodes CDR1 ENHRY and CDR2 SYGVKD. V shed 6 bases, J shed 6 bases, and the junction held 16 bases outside the gene matches. The CDR3 DNA sequence: TGTGCCATCAGCCCCGGGACTAGTGGCGGTACGGGCGAGCAGTACTTC. Translating gives CAISPGTSGGTGEQYF.

This clonotype showed up just a few times. The DNA of the CDR3 is TGCGCCAGCAGCTTGGGACTAGCGGGAGCTTTTTCCTACGAGCAGTACTTC. Encoded protein: CASSLGLAGAFSYEQYF. The V and J genes are TRBV5-1 and TRBJ2-7; TRBD2 aligns across 12 bases. The V gene end was trimmed by 0 bases and the J gene end by 1 base; junction bases not matched to a gene: 5. There are 17 residues in the CDR3. CDR1 and CDR2 from the germline V gene are SGHRS and YFSETQ. Based on the CDR3 plus reference TRBV5-1 and TRBJ2-7, the full variable domain is KAGVTQTPRYLIKTRGQQVTLSCSPISGHRSVSWYQQTPGQGLQFLFEYFSETQRNKGNFPGRFSGRQFSNSRSEMNVSTLELGDSALYLCASSLGLAGAFSYEQYFGPGTRLTVT.

This chain links TRBV3-1 with TRBJ2-7, with unresolved D. Germline V lookup: CDR1 LGHDT, CDR2 YNNKEL (reference sequence). The CDR3 has 12 amino acids. V lost 1 base, J lost 4 bases, and 5 bases lay in between. The CDR3 coding sequence is TGTGCCAGCAGCCAAGTAGAATACGAGCAGTACTTC. Translated: CASSQVEYEQYF.

This clonotype was picked up many times. The V call is TRBV10-3, the J call TRBJ1-2, with TRBD1 matching over 9 bases. V shed 3 bases and J 7 bases; nucleotides not matched to a gene: 6. Germline CDR1 is ENHRY and CDR2 is SYGVKD. This CDR3 is 14 amino acids long. The CDR3 loop is CAISDDRGMGGYTF. The DNA of the CDR3 is TGTGCCATCAGTGACGACAGGGGGATGGGTGGCTACACCTTC.

The table lists this clonotype with many counts. The chain uses TRBV7-8 and TRBJ2-7; D call uncertain. Germline-derived CDR1 and CDR2 are SGHVS and FQNEAQ. V was shortened by 5 bases and J by 2 bases, with 13 bases between the two germline ends. The CDR3 runs 14 residues. The CDR3 bases are TGTGCCAGCAGCCCCAGAAGGTCCGCCTACGAGCAGTACTTC. As protein: CASSPRRSAYEQYF.

V is TRBV19 and J is TRBJ2-6; no clear D. Trimming cost V 5 bases and J 2 bases, with 10 bases left between them. Germline CDR1 LNHDA, CDR2 SQIVND (reference sequence). The CDR3 sequence is 15 residues long. This CDR3 is CASSLGNPGANVLTF. The CDR3 DNA is TGTGCCAGTAGTTTGGGGAATCCTGGGGCCAACGTCCTGACTTTC.

The genes are TRBV10-1 and TRBJ2-7; D unresolved. The germline CDR1 and CDR2 sequences are WNHNN and SYGVQD (reference sequence). The CDR3 extends over 13 amino acids. With 2 bases removed from V and 2 bases from J, the gap between germline ends came to 7 bases. CDR3 DNA sequence: TGCGCCAGCAGTGAGGCGTCCACCTACGAGCAGTACTTC. Its protein product is CASSEASTYEQYF.

This clonotype showed up just a few times. The gene calls are TRBV20-1 and TRBJ1-2; tentative D call: TRBD1 (5 bases). Germline loops: CDR1 DFQATT, CDR2 SNEGSKA (reference sequence). The CDR3 length is 15 residues. V lost 3 bases to trimming and J lost 4 bases, with 18 bases between them. This CDR3 reads CSARSRVMGSYGYTF. CDR3 in DNA: TGCAGTGCTAGGTCCAGGGTGATGGGGTCCTATGGCTACACCTTC.

With respect to this clonotype: This may come from a read error, since a much larger clone is one base off. This sequence joins TRBV7-8 and TRBJ1-6, with no clear D. In germline, CDR1 is SGHVS, CDR2 FQNEAQ. This CDR3 spans 13 amino acids. The CDR3 loop reads CASSYRVDSPLQF. As DNA, the CDR3 is TGTGCCAGCAGCTATCGGGTCGATTCACCCCTCCAGTTT. Drawing the rest from reference TRBV7-8 and TRBJ1-6, the complete variable domain is GAGVSQSPRYKVAKRGQDVALRCDPISGHVSLFWYQQALGQGPEFLTYFQNEAQLDKSGLPSDRFFAERPEGSVSTLKIQRTQQEDSAVYLCASSYRVDSPLQFGNGTRLTVT.

This clonotype was recorded at least ten times. V is TRBV11-2 and J is TRBJ2-3, with 9 positions matching TRBD2. In germline, CDR1 is SGHAT, CDR2 FQNNGV. The CDR3 is made up of 17 amino acids. J was trimmed by 3 bases and V by 3 bases; bases with no gene match: 10. The CDR3 nucleotides are TGTGCCAGCAGCTTTAGTTCCGGCGGGGGGGTTACAGATACGCAGTATTTT. Its protein is CASSFSSGGGVTDTQYF.

A few counts support this clonotype. V and J are TRBV19 and TRBJ1-2, with TRBD1 matching 9 bases. CDR1 is LNHDA, CDR2 SQIVND, per germline (reference sequence). Germline trimming cut 7 bases from V and 4 bases from J; bases unmatched to any gene: 10. The CDR3 is 15 residues long. This CDR3 is CASTPGTGFLYGYTF. CDR3 coding DNA: TGTGCCAGTACCCCCGGGACAGGGTTCCTCTATGGCTACACCTTC. Combining the CDR3 with reference TRBV19 and TRBJ1-2 gives the whole variable domain DGGITQSPKYLFRKEGQNVTLSCEQNLNHDAMYWYRQDPGQGLRLIYYSQIVNDFQKGDIAEGYSVSREKKESFPLTVTSAQKNPTAFYLCASTPGTGFLYGYTFGSGTRLTVV.

This clonotype was detected ten times or more. The chain combines TRBV28 with TRBJ1-3; D unclear. The germline V gene has CDR1 MDHEN and CDR2 SYDVKM. This CDR3 contains 16 residues. Trimming stripped 4 bases from V and 0 bases from J, with 13 bases between. CDR3: CASSSRYRSSGNTIYF. CDR3 DNA: TGTGCCAGCAGTTCTCGATACCGGAGCTCTGGAAACACCATATATTTT. The whole variable domain, remainder taken from reference TRBV28 and TRBJ1-3, is DVKVTQSSRYLVKRTGEKVFLECVQDMDHENMFWYRQDPGLGLRLIYFSYDVKMKEKGDIPEGYSVSREKKERFSLILESASTNQTSMYLCASSSRYRSSGNTIYFGEGSWLTVV.

In this sample, this clonotype turned up many times. CDR3: CASTAQGAQVGNTEAFF. DNA for the CDR3: TGTGCCAGCACCGCCCAGGGGGCCCAAGTGGGAAACACTGAAGCTTTCTTT. The chain is built from TRBV11-2 and TRBJ1-1; 8 nucleotides agree with TRBD1. The V segment lost 7 bases and the J segment 2 bases; nucleotides outside the gene matches: 15. The CDR3 length is 17 residues. The V gene's germline CDR1 is SGHAT and CDR2 FQNNGV.

This clonotype occurred many times. The genes are TRBV18 and TRBJ1-4; D gene ambiguous. Per germline, CDR1 KGHSH and CDR2 LQKENI. V shed 5 bases and J shed 0 bases, with 10 bases lying between them. The CDR3 is 15 amino acids. CDR3 in amino acids: CASSSAGSTNEKLFF. CDR3 bases: TGTGCCAGCTCATCCGCAGGTTCAACTAATGAAAAACTGTTTTTT.

This clonotype has at least ten counts. An end of the junction differs from the germline gene, which may be a read error. The chain is built from TRBV6-1 and TRBJ2-5; D is perhaps TRBD1 or TRBD2 (5 bases each). Germline V CDR1 and CDR2: MNHNS, SASEGT. This CDR3 spans 11 amino acids. CDR3 residues: CASRARDVDGF. CDR3 nucleotides: TGTGCCAGCAGGGCCCGGGACGTCGATGGGTTC.

This clonotype was picked up many times. This sequence joins TRBV10-3 and TRBJ2-7, with 13 bases fitting TRBD2. The J segment lost 5 bases and the V segment lost 3 bases, leaving 4 bases of the junction unmatched. The CDR3 covers 15 residues. Germline V gene sequence: CDR1 ENHRY, CDR2 SYGVKD. The CDR3 DNA follows: TGTGCCATCAGTGACGGACTAGCGGGAGTTAACGAGCAGTACTTC. This encodes CAISDGLAGVNEQYF.